This TCR beta chain was documented in a study of T-cell memory formation after mild COVID-19. Study background: TCR clusters were largely donor specific. Study observations and caveats: The finding that pre-infection memory included some responding clones suggested that cross-reactive memory joined. Specificity for SARS-CoV-2 was not confirmed among the second-wave clones peaking on day 37.

Constant-segment primers served in 5'RACE that generated TCR alpha and TCR beta cDNA libraries bearing sample barcodes and UMIs. TCRdb itself ran the 5' RACE reads through MiXCR, one entry per CDR3 protein. The sample yields more than 250,000 distinct CDR3 sequences, roughly 15% seen once. The CDR3 has 15 residues. Germline V lookup: CDR1 SGHTA, CDR2 FQGNSA. J lost 5 bases, V lost 7 bases, and 10 bases had no gene match. Notes on this clonotype: What it binds is not known.

This clonotype originated in a young man who had mild COVID-19 (a few samples of this study predate the infection). Cell type and time point are not known. The chain couples TRBV7-2 to TRBJ2-7, with 11 bases identical to TRBD1. Sequenced sample: PBMCs or a T cell subset sorted from them (not recorded which). The chain's CDR3 is CASMKVGQGAHEQYF. The CDR3 DNA sequence: TGTGCCAGCATGAAAGTCGGACAGGGGGCTCACGAGCAGTACTTC.